This section outlines one T cell receptor beta chain sequence together with its context. These data belong to a study of blood T cell repertoires in COVID-19. Study information: Italy, Spain and the United States were the sources of the convalescent and acute COVID-19 samples. PBMCs, B-cell-depleted T cells, or T cells were the source of the cDNA or gDNA that made up the material.

Under the authors' procedure: Estimation of nucleated cell counts relied on the amplification of reference gene primers. Measured with immunoSEQ multiplex PCR; TCRdb has only the in-frame clones, and not every one. Clone size and the V and J calls come from that table; the DNA yielded D and trimming. The data contain about 270,000 clones, more than 65% of them singletons. Trimming removed 4 bases from V and 3 bases from J, with 13 bases in between. This CDR3 comprises 15 residues. Looked up from germline, CDR1 is MNHEY and CDR2 is SVGEGT. The sample taken for sequencing was peripheral blood. The sequence came from a woman between 18 and 29 years old with acute or convalescent COVID-19. The chain recombines TRBV6-2 or TRBV6-3 with TRBJ2-1, with a weak D call TRBD2 (5 bases). In DNA, the CDR3 is TGTGCCAGCAGTTTCCTACGGACTGTCTACAATGAGCAGTTCTTC. This codes for CASSFLRTVYNEQFF.